These 6 T cell receptor beta chains came from one sample sequenced in a study of blood T cells in healthy people across ages. PCR was performed a second time for about 7 to 11 cycles using a sample-barcoded 5' primer and a J-beta primer mix. TCRdb recomputed calls from the 5' RACE reads with MiXCR, one row per CDR3 protein. The table shows some 880,000 distinct CDR3 sequences, with approximately 35% occurring only once. The material sequenced was blood. These receptors were taken from a man younger than 30 in good health.

The rearrangement joins TRBV6-5 to TRBJ2-2; TRBD2 is a possible D gene (5 bases). Trimming cost V 0 bases and J 4 bases, with 15 bases left between them. The CDR3 runs to 17 residues. Germline V gives CDR1 MNHEY, CDR2 SVGAGI. The DNA for the CDR3 is TGTGCCAGCAGTTACTCGATCGGTAGCGAGGCCACCGGGGAGCTGTTTTTT. Amino acids: CASSYSIGSEATGELFF.

V gene TRBV6-5 combines with J gene TRBJ1-2, with D uncertain. The V and J ends lost 0 bases and 3 bases respectively, with 11 bases between them. CDR3 length: 15 amino acids. Per germline, CDR1 MNHEY and CDR2 SVGAGI. CDR3 DNA sequence: TGTGCCAGCAGTTACTCCGTCAATGGCCACTATGGCTACACCTTC. As protein: CASSYSVNGHYGYTF.

V and J are TRBV4-1 and TRBJ2-1, with D possibly being TRBD1 (6 bases). The V end was cut by 3 bases, the J end by 0 bases, with 12 bases between. The germline CDR1 and CDR2 sequences are MGHRA and YSYEKL. The length of the CDR3 is 16 residues. The CDR3 DNA reads TGCGCCAGCAGCCAGGGGACACAGAGCTCCTACAATGAGCAGTTCTTC. Protein product: CASSQGTQSSYNEQFF.

The V call is TRBV12-3 or TRBV12-4, the J call TRBJ2-3; D unresolved. The CDR3 is 15 amino acids. With 7 bases removed from V and 15 bases from J, the gap between germline ends came to 29 bases. The CDR3 coding sequence is TGTGCCAGCACCCCAGCCCCGGGCAGTACAGATATGCAATATTTT. This sequence encodes CASTPAPGSTDMQYF.

This clonotype was seen a handful of times. The genes are TRBV7-9 and TRBJ2-3; D is undetermined. The CDR3 runs 13 residues. Per the germline V gene, CDR1 is SEHNR and CDR2 is FQNEAQ (reference sequence). V was shortened by 8 bases and J by 2 bases, with 11 bases between the two germline ends. Written as DNA, the CDR3 is TGTGCCAGCGTGTGGCAGACCACAGATACGCAGTATTTT. Its protein is CASVWQTTDTQYF.

This clonotype has at least ten counts. The chain links TRBV5-6 to TRBJ2-1; 10 bases agree with TRBD1. V lost 6 bases, J lost 2 bases, and 5 bases stayed unmatched. The CDR3 totals 15 residues. CDR1 is SGHDT and CDR2 is YYEEEE in the germline V gene. For the CDR3, the DNA is TGTGCCAGCACCTGGGGGACAGGGGCCTACAATGAGCAGTTCTTC. Its protein is CASTWGTGAYNEQFF.